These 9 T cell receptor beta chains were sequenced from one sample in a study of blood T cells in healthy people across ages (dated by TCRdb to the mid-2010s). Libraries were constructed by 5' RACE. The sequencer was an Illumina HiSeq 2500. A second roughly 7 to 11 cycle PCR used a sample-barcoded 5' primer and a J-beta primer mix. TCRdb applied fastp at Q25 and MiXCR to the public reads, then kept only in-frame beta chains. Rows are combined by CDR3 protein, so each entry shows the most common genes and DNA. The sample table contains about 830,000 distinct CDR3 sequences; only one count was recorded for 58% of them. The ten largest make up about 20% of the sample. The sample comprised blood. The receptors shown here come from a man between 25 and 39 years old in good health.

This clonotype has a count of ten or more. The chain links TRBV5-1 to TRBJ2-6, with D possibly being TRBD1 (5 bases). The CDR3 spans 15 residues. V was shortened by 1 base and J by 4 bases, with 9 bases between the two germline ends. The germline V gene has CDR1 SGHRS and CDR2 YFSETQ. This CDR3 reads CASSLSGLGANVLTF. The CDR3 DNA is TGCGCCAGCAGCTTGTCAGGGCTCGGGGCCAACGTCCTGACTTTC.

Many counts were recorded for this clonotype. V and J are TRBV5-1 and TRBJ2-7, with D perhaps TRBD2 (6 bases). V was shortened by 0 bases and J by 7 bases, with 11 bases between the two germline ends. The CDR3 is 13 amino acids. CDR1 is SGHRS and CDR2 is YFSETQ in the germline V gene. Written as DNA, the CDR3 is TGCGCCAGCAGCTTGGGCGGGGCGGAGGAGCAGTACTTC. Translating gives CASSLGGAEEQYF.

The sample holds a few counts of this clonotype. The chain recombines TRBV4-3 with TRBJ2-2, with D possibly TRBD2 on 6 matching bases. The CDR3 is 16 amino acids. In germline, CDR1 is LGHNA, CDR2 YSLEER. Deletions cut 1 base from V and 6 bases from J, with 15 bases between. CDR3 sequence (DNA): TGCGCCAGCAGCCAAGGCGGGGTCGGCGCCGCCGGGGAGCTGTTTTTT. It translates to CASSQGGVGAAGELFF.

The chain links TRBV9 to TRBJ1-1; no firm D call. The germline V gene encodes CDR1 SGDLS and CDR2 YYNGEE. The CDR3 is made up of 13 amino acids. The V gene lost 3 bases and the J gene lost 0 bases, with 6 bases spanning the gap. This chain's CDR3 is CASSENLNTEAFF. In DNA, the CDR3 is TGTGCCAGCAGCGAAAACTTGAACACTGAAGCTTTCTTT. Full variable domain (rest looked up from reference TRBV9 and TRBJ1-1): DSGVTQTPKHLITATGQRVTLRCSPRSGDLSVYWYQQSLDQGLQFLIQYYNGEERAKGNILERFSAQQFPDLHSELNLSSLELGDSALYFCASSENLNTEAFFGQGTRLTVV.

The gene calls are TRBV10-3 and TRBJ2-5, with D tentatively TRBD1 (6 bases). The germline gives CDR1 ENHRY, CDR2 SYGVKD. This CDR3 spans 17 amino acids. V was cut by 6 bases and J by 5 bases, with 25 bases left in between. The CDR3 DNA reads TGTGCCATCAGCGTCAGCCCGGACAGACTTTCCGGGGAGACCCAGTACTTC. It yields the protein CAISVSPDRLSGETQYF.

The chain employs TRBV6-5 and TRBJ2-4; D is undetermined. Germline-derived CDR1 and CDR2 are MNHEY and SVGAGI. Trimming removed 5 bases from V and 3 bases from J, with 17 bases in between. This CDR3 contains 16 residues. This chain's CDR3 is CASSPEARDIKNIQYF. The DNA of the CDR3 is TGTGCCAGCAGTCCGGAAGCTAGGGATATCAAAAACATTCAGTACTTC.

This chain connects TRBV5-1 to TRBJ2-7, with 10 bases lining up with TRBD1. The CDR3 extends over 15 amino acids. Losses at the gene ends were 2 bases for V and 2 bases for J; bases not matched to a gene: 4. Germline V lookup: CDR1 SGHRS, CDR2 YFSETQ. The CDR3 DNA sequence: TGCGCCAGCAGCTTTGTAGGGACAGGGGCCTACGAGCAGTACTTC. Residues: CASSFVGTGAYEQYF.

As DNA, the CDR3 is TGTGCCAGCAGCGCGGGACACCTCAATGAGCAGTTCTTC. It translates to CASSAGHLNEQFF. The chain couples TRBV7-2 to TRBJ2-1, with D perhaps assigned TRBD1 or TRBD2 (6 bases each). The CDR3 runs 13 residues. Germline CDR1 and CDR2: SGHTA and FQGNSA. Deletions cut 5 bases from V and 6 bases from J, with 11 bases between. Using reference TRBV7-2 and TRBJ2-1 for the parts outside the CDR3, the full variable domain is GAGVSQSPSNKVTEKGKDVELRCDPISGHTALYWYRQSLGQGLEFLIYFQGNSAPDKSGLPSDRFSAERTGGSVSTLTIQRTQQEDSAVYLCASSAGHLNEQFFGPGTRLTVL.

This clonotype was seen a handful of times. This CDR3 is CASSPQREWVNEQFF. The CDR3 DNA follows: TGCGCCAGCAGCCCCCAGCGGGAGTGGGTTAATGAGCAGTTCTTC. This chain links TRBV4-3 with TRBJ2-1, with 8 bases aligning to TRBD2. The V gene end was trimmed by 4 bases and the J gene end by 7 bases; junction bases not matched to a gene: 9. The CDR3 runs 15 residues. CDR1 is LGHNA, CDR2 YSLEER, per germline.